The text below deals with one TCR beta chain. Its antigen is currently unknown. This sample stems from a study of T-cell reconstitution after alpha-beta-depleted transplantation in children. Broader study findings: At day 60, the high TCRbeta diversity found in some patients originated from recipient T cells and thymic progenitors that had survived. T-cell numbers and diversity one year post-transplant derived largely from freshly generated T cells. Expanded graft clones, several hundred of them, were reportedly the source of alpha-beta T cells about two months after transplant.

Preparing the TCRbeta library involved the use of unique molecular identifiers. Using its own MiXCR run on the PCR reads, TCRdb lists one record per CDR3 protein. The profile shows about 310,000 distinct CDR3 sequences, roughly 21% of them singletons. The CDR3 contains 12 residues. Trimming removed 5 bases at V and 7 bases at J, with 11 bases between. In germline, CDR1 is SNHLY, CDR2 FYNNEI. This sequence was found in a male patient younger than 18 who had a stem cell transplant for acute lymphoblastic leukemia, so the T cells may come from the graft donor. Sequenced here: PBMCs, mostly from graft donor cells, sampled 180 days after TCRalphabeta/CD19-depleted stem cell transplant. The V gene is TRBV2, the J gene TRBJ1-2, with D possibly being TRBD1 (5 bases). The CDR3 spells CASSMGLGGYTF. In DNA form, the CDR3 reads TGTGCCAGCAGTATGGGGCTAGGTGGCTACACCTTC.